This T cell receptor beta chain was sequenced in a study of T cells in narcolepsy. Study information: Patients with NT1 or NT2 and healthy control donors were enrolled.

Measured with immunoSEQ multiplex PCR; TCRdb has only the in-frame clones, and not every one. The sample lists around 26,000 clones; just under 85% were seen once. V was pared by 6 bases and J by 4 bases, with 9 bases of the junction left unmatched. The V gene's germline CDR1 is SGHRS and CDR2 YFSETQ. The CDR3 extends over 14 amino acids. Points on this clone: The target antigen is unknown.

Overall study results and limits: Autoreactive clone sequences were missing from some blood memory CD4+ repertoires. HCRT-specific and TRIB2-specific autoreactive clonotypes appeared among same-patient CSF and blood CD4+ clonotypes. Autoreactive clonotypes reportedly recurred in blood of same and different patients, not controls.

The sequence was obtained from a human donor with narcolepsy. This sequence joins TRBV5-1 and TRBJ1-2; TRBD1 aligns across 7 bases. The sample comprised CD45RA- memory CD4+ T cells from PBMCs. The CDR3 is CASNPAGGIYGYTF. The CDR3 DNA sequence: TGCGCCAGCAACCCGGCAGGGGGGATCTATGGCTACACCTTC.